The 13 T cell receptor beta chains listed next were all sequenced from one sample in a study of neurological immune-mediated disorders. Time point defined: longitudinal time-point 2. A single record per CDR3 protein comes from TCRdb applying MiXCR to the 5' RACE reads. The table has 65,000 to 95,000 distinct CDR3 sequences, approximately 6% seen once. Sequenced material: PBMCs. These receptor sequences come from an older woman with multiple sclerosis.

This clonotype has ten or more counts. The V call is TRBV20-1, the J call TRBJ2-3, with 9 positions matching TRBD2. The V and J ends lost 0 bases and 2 bases, in that order; junction bases with no gene match: 9. The CDR3 runs to 17 residues. Germline V gene lookup returns CDR1 DFQATT and CDR2 SNEGSKA (reference sequence). The CDR3 DNA follows: TGCAGTGCTAGAGATGGAAGTAGCGGGGGCTTCACAGATACGCAGTATTTT. Its protein product is CSARDGSSGGFTDTQYF.

This clonotype was seen ten or more times. This chain joins TRBV5-1 and TRBJ2-7; D may correspond to TRBD1 or TRBD2 (5 bases each). Germline CDR1 reads SGHRS; CDR2 reads YFSETQ. The CDR3 consists of 19 residues. The V end was cut by 0 bases, the J end by 1 base, with 23 bases between. The CDR3 nucleotides are TGCGCCAGCAGCTTGGGGATAATGTCGTGGGACCGAGCTTCCTACGAGCAGTACTTC. This translates into CASSLGIMSWDRASYEQYF.

There are many counts of this clonotype. The V and J genes are TRBV5-1 and TRBJ2-5; 9 bases line up with TRBD2. This CDR3 comprises 17 residues. After removal of 2 bases from V and 0 bases from J, the junction contained 8 bases not matched to a gene. Germline CDR1 SGHRS, CDR2 YFSETQ. The CDR3 spells CASSFASGTRYQETQYF. CDR3 nucleotide sequence: TGCGCCAGCAGCTTCGCTAGCGGGACCCGATACCAAGAGACCCAGTACTTC.

This clonotype was seen many times. The rearrangement uses TRBV5-1 and TRBJ2-7; D is unresolved. Germline lookup yields CDR1 SGHRS and CDR2 YFSETQ. The CDR3 consists of 14 residues. V lost 2 bases to trimming and J lost 0 bases, with 9 bases between them. The CDR3 loop is CASSFGPSSYEQYF. For the CDR3, the DNA is TGCGCCAGCAGCTTCGGCCCTAGCTCCTACGAGCAGTACTTC. The full variable domain, completed using reference TRBV5-1 and TRBJ2-7, is KAGVTQTPRYLIKTRGQQVTLSCSPISGHRSVSWYQQTPGQGLQFLFEYFSETQRNKGNFPGRFSGRQFSNSRSEMNVSTLELGDSALYLCASSFGPSSYEQYFGPGTRLTVT.

This clonotype was counted between two and nine times. The chain has TRBV10-1 and TRBJ2-1; a possible D gene is TRBD2 (6 bases). The CDR3 has 12 residues. CDR1 WNHNN and CDR2 SYGVQD come from the germline V gene (reference sequence). The V end lost 5 bases, the J end lost 9 bases, and 11 bases lay between the germline ends. The CDR3 region is CASSPGRGEQFF. Written as DNA, the CDR3 is TGCGCCAGCAGTCCAGGGCGGGGTGAGCAGTTCTTC.

The sample holds many counts of this clonotype. This chain links TRBV7-2 with TRBJ2-7; 7 bases agree with TRBD1. This CDR3 has 15 amino acids. CDR1 is SGHTA and CDR2 is FQGNSA in the germline V gene. The trim removed 4 bases at V and 0 bases at J, leaving 6 bases unmatched. The CDR3 DNA is TGTGCCAGCAGCTCTCGGACAGGAAGCTCCTACGAGCAGTACTTC. It is translated as CASSSRTGSSYEQYF.

This clonotype was picked up many times. The chain couples TRBV27 to TRBJ1-5, with a tentative D call TRBD1 (5 bases). The CDR3 is made up of 16 amino acids. V dropped 7 bases and J dropped 2 bases, with 18 bases sitting between them. CDR1 and CDR2 from the germline V gene are MNHEY and SMNVEV (reference sequence). CDR3 residues: CASNEAGGIGNQPQHF. CDR3 in DNA: TGTGCCAGCAATGAGGCCGGGGGAATAGGCAATCAGCCCCAGCATTTT.

This clonotype was seen repeatedly, ten times or more. The rearrangement joins TRBV5-1 to TRBJ2-7, with D possibly being TRBD1 or TRBD2 (5 bases each). Trimming took off 0 bases at V and 3 bases at J, with 13 bases between the two ends. The CDR3 has 15 residues. The germline CDR1 and CDR2 sequences are SGHRS and YFSETQ. The CDR3 sequence: CASSLARGAGYEQYF. In DNA, the CDR3 is TGCGCCAGCAGCTTGGCGAGGGGAGCAGGCTACGAGCAGTACTTC.

Comment on this clonotype: A much larger clone differs from this one at a single base, so this may be a read error. This chain connects TRBV20-1 to TRBJ2-3; D is perhaps TRBD1 (6 bases). Germline V lookup: CDR1 DFQATT, CDR2 SNEGSKA (reference sequence). The CDR3 has 15 residues. With 4 bases removed from V and 2 bases from J, the gap between germline ends came to 16 bases. CDR3 nucleotide sequence: TGCAGTGCTATAGACTGGACAGACCCCACAGATACGCAGTATTTT. It yields the protein CSAIDWTDPTDTQYF.

This clonotype was detected many times. The chain employs TRBV5-5 and TRBJ2-1, with D tentatively TRBD2 (5 bases). CDR1 SGHKS and CDR2 YYEKEE come from the germline V gene (reference sequence). V lost 0 bases and J 3 bases, leaving 13 bases between the germline ends. This CDR3 has 16 residues. The CDR3 bases are TGTGCCAGCAGCTTGGTCGTCACGGGGTTCTACAATGAGCAGTTCTTC. Its protein product is CASSLVVTGFYNEQFF.

This clonotype was counted many times. The chain couples TRBV4-2 to TRBJ1-4, with 7 bases fitting TRBD1. This CDR3 has 15 residues. The V gene end was trimmed by 4 bases and the J gene end by 6 bases; junction bases not matched to a gene: 8. The V gene's germline CDR1 is LGHNA and CDR2 YNFKEQ. CDR3 sequence (DNA): TGTGCCAGCAGCCCGATTTACCAGGGGGATGAAAAACTGTTTTTT. It translates to CASSPIYQGDEKLFF.

This clonotype was seen ten or more times. The chain recombines TRBV5-4 with TRBJ2-7, with D uncertain. V was clipped by 3 bases and J by 3 bases, with 7 bases between them. The CDR3 is 12 residues long. The germline V gene has CDR1 SGHNT and CDR2 YYREEE (reference sequence). Here the CDR3 DNA reads TGTGCCAGCAGCTCCTTAAACTACGAGCAGTACTTC. Amino acid sequence: CASSSLNYEQYF. The variable domain in full, with the rest retrieved from reference TRBV5-4 and TRBJ2-7, is ETGVTQSPTHLIKTRGQQVTLRCSSQSGHNTVSWYQQALGQGPQFIFQYYREEENGRGNFPPRFSGLQFPNYSSELNVNALELDDSALYLCASSSLNYEQYFGPGTRLTVT.

This clonotype was detected ten times or more. The chain combines TRBV5-6 with TRBJ2-1; D not certain. The germline CDR1 and CDR2 sequences are SGHDT and YYEEEE. This CDR3 contains 12 residues. V was clipped by 0 bases and J by 6 bases, with 4 bases between them. CDR3 DNA sequence: TGTGCCAGCAGCTTGGTGGCCAATGAGCAGTTCTTC. Its translation is CASSLVANEQFF.